The source of this T cell receptor beta chain is a study of blood T cell repertoires in COVID-19. Study overall: The origin of the acute and convalescent COVID-19 samples was the United States, Italy and Spain. In each case, the material was cDNA or gDNA derived from T cells, B-cell-depleted T cells, or PBMCs.

Generated by immunoSEQ multiplex PCR, the TCRdb table keeps only in-frame clones and is missing some. The repertoire holds about 200,000 clones, with around 89% as singletons. The V end lost 5 bases, the J end lost 1 base, and 11 bases lay between the germline ends. Germline assignment: CDR1 LNHDA and CDR2 SQIVND (reference sequence). The CDR3 has 14 amino acids. The rearrangement joins TRBV19 to TRBJ1-1; D not certain. The sequenced material came from peripheral blood. The clonotype was recovered from a woman in her thirties or forties with acute or convalescent COVID-19. The CDR3 loop is CASSANRQNTEAFF. In DNA, the CDR3 is TGTGCCAGTAGTGCCAATCGACAGAACACTGAAGCTTTCTTT.